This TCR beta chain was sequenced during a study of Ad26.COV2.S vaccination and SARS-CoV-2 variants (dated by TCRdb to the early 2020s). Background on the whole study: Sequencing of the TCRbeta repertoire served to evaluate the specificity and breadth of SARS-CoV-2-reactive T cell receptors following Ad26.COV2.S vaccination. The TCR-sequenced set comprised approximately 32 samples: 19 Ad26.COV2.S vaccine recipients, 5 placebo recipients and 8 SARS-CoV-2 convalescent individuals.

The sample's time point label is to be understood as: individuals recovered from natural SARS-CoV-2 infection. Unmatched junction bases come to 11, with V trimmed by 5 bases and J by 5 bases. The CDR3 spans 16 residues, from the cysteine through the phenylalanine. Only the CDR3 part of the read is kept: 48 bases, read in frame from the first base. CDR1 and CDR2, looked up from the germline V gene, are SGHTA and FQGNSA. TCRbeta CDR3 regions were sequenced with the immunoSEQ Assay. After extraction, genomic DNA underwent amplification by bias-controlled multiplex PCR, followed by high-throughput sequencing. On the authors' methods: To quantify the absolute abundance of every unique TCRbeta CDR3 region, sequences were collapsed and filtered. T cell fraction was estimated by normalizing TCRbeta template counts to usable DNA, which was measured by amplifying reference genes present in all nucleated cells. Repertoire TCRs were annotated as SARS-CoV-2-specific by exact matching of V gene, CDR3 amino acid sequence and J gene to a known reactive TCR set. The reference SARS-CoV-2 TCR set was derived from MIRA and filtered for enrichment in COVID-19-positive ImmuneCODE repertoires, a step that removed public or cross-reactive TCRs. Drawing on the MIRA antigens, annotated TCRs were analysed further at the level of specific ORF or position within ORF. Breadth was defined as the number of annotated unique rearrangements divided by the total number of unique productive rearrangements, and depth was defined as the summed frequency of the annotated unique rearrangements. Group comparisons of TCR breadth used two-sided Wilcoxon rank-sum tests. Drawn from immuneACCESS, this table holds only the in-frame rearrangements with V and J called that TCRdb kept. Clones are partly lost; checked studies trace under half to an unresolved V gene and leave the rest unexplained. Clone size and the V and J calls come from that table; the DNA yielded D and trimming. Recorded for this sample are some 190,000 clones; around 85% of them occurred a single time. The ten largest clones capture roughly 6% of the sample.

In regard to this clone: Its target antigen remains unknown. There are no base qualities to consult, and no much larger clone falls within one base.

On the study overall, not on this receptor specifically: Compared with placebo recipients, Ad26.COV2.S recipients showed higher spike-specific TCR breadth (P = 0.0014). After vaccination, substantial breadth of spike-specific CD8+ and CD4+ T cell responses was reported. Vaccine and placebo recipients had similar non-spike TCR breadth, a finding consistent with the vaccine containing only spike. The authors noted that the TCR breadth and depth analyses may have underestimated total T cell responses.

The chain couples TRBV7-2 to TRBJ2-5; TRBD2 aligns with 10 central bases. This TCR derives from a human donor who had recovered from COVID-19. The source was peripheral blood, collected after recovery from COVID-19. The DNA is TGTGCCAGCAGCCCCCCCAGGAGCGGGGGGGTTGAGACCCAGTACTTC. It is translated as CASSPPRSGGVETQYF.